This is a list of T cell receptor beta chains from one sample in a study of OX40 agonist ivuxolimab in advanced cancers. Only in-frame clones appear in the TCRdb table, and some are missing; sequencing was by immunoSEQ multiplex PCR. The table records about 90,000 clones, approximately 91% of them present only once. The sample here was CD4+ or CD8+ T cells sorted from blood, taken in a trial of the OX40 agonist ivuxolimab. These receptor sequences come from an adult with an advanced solid tumor such as melanoma, head and neck, liver or kidney cancer. CDR3s include the opening cysteine and the closing phenylalanine or tryptophan. The D gene is left open where the match is weak. Clone size is stated in some rows and not others, as once, few, many or a class when expanded.

size: -
D: -
J: TRBJ2-5
V: TRBV5-1
DNA: TGCGCCAGCAGCTTGTTTTCAACGGGCCAAGAGACCCAGTACTTC
CDR3: CASSLFSTGQETQYF

size: -
D: TRBD2
J: TRBJ2-7
V: TRBV10-2
DNA: TGCGCCAGCAGTGCGTTCGCTAGCGGGAGAGGGCACTACGAGCAGTACTTC
CDR3: CASSAFASGRGHYEQYF

size: -
D: TRBD2
J: TRBJ2-1
V: TRBV28
DNA: TGTGCCAGCAGTTCCACCGGGGGGGGCAATGAGCAGTTCTTC
CDR3: CASSSTGGGNEQFF

size: -
D: TRBD1
J: TRBJ2-7
V: TRBV28
DNA: TGTGCCAGCCTGGGCCGGGACAGGGGGTTTAGCGAGCAGTACTTC
CDR3: CASLGRDRGFSEQYF

size: few
D: TRBD1
J: TRBJ1-2
V: TRBV6-6
DNA: TGTGCCAGCAGTTGGGGACAGGATTTCCACACCTTC
CDR3: CASSWGQDFHTF

size: -
D: -
J: TRBJ2-1
V: TRBV4-1
DNA: TGCGCCAGCAGCCAAGACTATATCTTGTTCAGGCGAGCAGTCAATGAGCAGTTCTTC
CDR3: CASSQDYILFRRAVNEQFF

size: -
D: -
J: TRBJ2-3
V: TRBV10-1
DNA: TGCGCCAGCAGTGAGTCCCGTCCGGGCGGGGACCACACAGATACGCAGTATTTT
CDR3: CASSESRPGGDHTDTQYF

size: -
D: TRBD2
J: TRBJ2-3
V: TRBV5-6
DNA: TGTGCCAGCAGCTTGGGTACTAGCGGGAAGTACTCAGATACGCAGTATTTT
CDR3: CASSLGTSGKYSDTQYF

size: -
D: TRBD2
J: TRBJ2-6
V: TRBV7-9
DNA: TGTGCCAGCAGCTCTCTAGCGGGGGCCTACTCTGGGGCCAACGTCCTGACTTTC
CDR3: CASSSLAGAYSGANVLTF

size: -
D: TRBD2
J: TRBJ2-1
V: TRBV11-3
DNA: TGTGCCAGCATCCCTCCGGGACTAGCGGACAATGAGCAGTTCTTC
CDR3: CASIPPGLADNEQFF

size: once
D: TRBD1
J: TRBJ2-7
V: TRBV7-3
DNA: TGTGCCAGCAGCTTCGACAGGGCCTACGAGCAGTACTTC
CDR3: CASSFDRAYEQYF

size: -
D: TRBD1
J: TRBJ2-2
V: TRBV5-1
DNA: TGCGCCAGCAGCTTGGCCAGGACAGGGAACACCGGGGAGCTGTTTTTT
CDR3: CASSLARTGNTGELFF

size: -
D: -
J: TRBJ2-1
V: TRBV10-3
DNA: TGTGCCATCAGTGATACAAGCCTAGCGAAGTCCTACAATGAGCAGTTCTTC
CDR3: CAISDTSLAKSYNEQFF

size: -
D: -
J: TRBJ2-5
V: TRBV7-6
DNA: TGTGCCAGCAGCCCCAGACCCCAAGAGACCCAGTACTTC
CDR3: CASSPRPQETQYF

size: -
D: TRBD1
J: TRBJ2-7
V: TRBV2
DNA: TGTGCCAGCAGTGAGGGGGACAGGGGAATCTACGAGCAGTACTTC
CDR3: CASSEGDRGIYEQYF

size: -
D: TRBD1
J: TRBJ2-5
V: TRBV7-7
DNA: TGTGCCAGCAGCTTCGGACAGGGAGGACTGCACCAAGAGACCCAGTACTTC
CDR3: CASSFGQGGLHQETQYF

size: -
D: TRBD2
J: TRBJ2-2
V: TRBV19
DNA: TGTGCCAGTAGTATAGGGCCGGGACTAGCATCCGGGGAGCTGTTTTTT
CDR3: CASSIGPGLASGELFF

size: -
D: -
J: TRBJ2-3
V: TRBV19
DNA: TGTGCCAGTAGTATTTCAAGCGGACCCACAGATACGCAGTATTTT
CDR3: CASSISSGPTDTQYF

size: once
D: -
J: TRBJ2-7
V: TRBV5-1
DNA: TGCGCCAGCAGCGACGGAAGGACAGCCTACGAGCAGTACTTC
CDR3: CASSDGRTAYEQYF

size: -
D: TRBD1
J: TRBJ2-3
V: TRBV2
DNA: TGTGCCAGTGGACAGGGTGCCCTCTACGCTGGTACGCAGTATTTT
CDR3: CASGQGALYAGTQYF

size: -
D: -
J: TRBJ2-7
V: TRBV11-2
DNA: TGTGCCAGCAGCTTAGGTGGAAGGACCCATTTTCGGCAGTACTTC
CDR3: CASSLGGRTHFRQYF

size: -
D: TRBD1
J: TRBJ1-1
V: TRBV6-1
DNA: TGTGCCAGCAGTTTGAGGGGGCTCACTGAAGCTTTCTTT
CDR3: CASSLRGLTEAFF

size: -
D: -
J: TRBJ2-5
V: TRBV6-6
DNA: TGTGCCAGCAGTTCCCGGTCGTTGAAAGAGACCCAGTACTTC
CDR3: CASSSRSLKETQYF

size: -
D: TRBD1
J: TRBJ1-2
V: TRBV6-5
DNA: TGTGCCATCAGCGGTGGACAGGAATTATTCTATGGCTACACCTTC
CDR3: CAISGGQELFYGYTF

size: -
D: -
J: TRBJ1-5
V: TRBV19
DNA: TGTGCCAGTAGTATAGGTCGGGAGCGGGGTTCAAATCAGCCCCAGCATTTT
CDR3: CASSIGRERGSNQPQHF

size: -
D: -
J: TRBJ2-2
V: TRBV7-2
DNA: TGTGCCAGTAGCCCGGCGGGCTACACCGGGGAGCTGTTTTTT
CDR3: CASSPAGYTGELFF

size: once
D: -
J: TRBJ2-1
V: TRBV7-9
DNA: TGTGCCAGCAGCTACTCGGGGTACAATGAGCAGTTCTTC
CDR3: CASSYSGYNEQFF

size: -
D: TRBD1
J: TRBJ2-7
V: TRBV9
DNA: TGTGCCAGCAGCGCAGGGACAGGGCTGGACTACGAGCAGTACTTC
CDR3: CASSAGTGLDYEQYF

size: -
D: -
J: TRBJ1-2
V: TRBV28
DNA: TGTGCCAGCCACGACAGGAACTATGGCTACACCTTC
CDR3: CASHDRNYGYTF

size: -
D: TRBD2
J: TRBJ2-1
V: TRBV28
DNA: TGTGCCAGCAGTCAAACGACTAGCGGATCCTACAATGAGCAGTTCTTC
CDR3: CASSQTTSGSYNEQFF

size: -
D: -
J: TRBJ2-1
V: TRBV4-3
DNA: TGCGCCAGCAGCCAAGGGTTTGAGCAGTTCTTC
CDR3: CASSQGFEQFF

size: -
D: -
J: TRBJ2-5
V: TRBV18
DNA: TGTGCCAGCTCACCTCCTCCTAAGGAGACCCAGTACTTC
CDR3: CASSPPPKETQYF

size: once
D: TRBD2
J: TRBJ2-1
V: TRBV7-6
DNA: TGTGCCAGCAGCCCCACAGGGACTAGCTCCTACAATGAGCAGTTCTTC
CDR3: CASSPTGTSSYNEQFF

size: -
D: -
J: TRBJ1-5
V: TRBV10-3
DNA: TGTGCCATCAGCGGGGTTAACCAGCCCCAGCATTTT
CDR3: CAISGVNQPQHF

size: -
D: -
J: TRBJ2-7
V: TRBV5-1
DNA: TGCGCCAGCAGCTTGGTCGTGGTCACCGGGGCTAGCAACTCCTACGAGCAGTACTTC
CDR3: CASSLVVVTGASNSYEQYF

size: -
D: TRBD1
J: TRBJ2-1
V: TRBV5-1
DNA: TGCGCCAGCATAATGATATCAAGGGGGCTCAATGAGCAGTTCTTC
CDR3: CASIMISRGLNEQFF

size: -
D: TRBD2
J: TRBJ2-3
V: TRBV7-8
DNA: TGTGCCAGCAGCTTCCTACTAGCGGGAGGGGCCGATACGCAGTATTTT
CDR3: CASSFLLAGGADTQYF

size: -
D: TRBD1
J: TRBJ1-2
V: TRBV4-1
DNA: TGCGCCAGCAGGACCTCTTTTTCCGGGACAGGGAGGTACTATGGCTACACCTTC
CDR3: CASRTSFSGTGRYYGYTF

size: -
D: -
J: TRBJ2-7
V: TRBV19
DNA: TGTGCCAGTAGTATAGATCCTAGGGGGAGCTCCTACGAGCAGTACTTC
CDR3: CASSIDPRGSSYEQYF

size: -
D: -
J: TRBJ1-3
V: TRBV15
DNA: TGTGCCACCAGCAGAGGGGGCCCGGTTGGAAACACCATATATTTT
CDR3: CATSRGGPVGNTIYF